These 16 T cell receptor beta chains were sequenced from one sample in a study of blood T cell repertoires in COVID-19. Produced via immunoSEQ multiplex PCR; TCRdb's table is partial and in-frame only. The table records about 370,000 clones, over 75% of them present only once. Sequencing was performed on PBMCs or T cells enriched from blood (not recorded which). Receptors originate from a man between 18 and 35 years old who had recovered from COVID-19.

V is TRBV28 and J is TRBJ1-5; unclear D gene. V lost 6 bases to trimming and J lost 2 bases, with 5 bases between them. CDR1 is MDHEN and CDR2 is SYDVKM in the germline V gene. The CDR3 spans 12 residues. The CDR3: CASRQRNQPQHF. The CDR3 DNA reads TGTGCCAGCAGACAACGCAATCAGCCCCAGCATTTT.

This clone appeared a few times. In DNA form, the CDR3 reads TGCGCCAGCAGCCCCCTATATCCGGACACCGGGGAGCTGTTTTTT. Translating it yields CASSPLYPDTGELFF. V usage is TRBV5-1 and J usage is TRBJ2-2; D is ambiguous. The germline gives CDR1 SGHRS, CDR2 YFSETQ. V was pared by 4 bases and J by 3 bases, with 13 bases between. This CDR3 is built from 15 residues.

The genes are TRBV7-3 and TRBJ1-6, with 9 positions matching TRBD1. Trimming removed 5 bases from V and 11 bases from J; junction bases left unmatched: 7. The CDR3 is 14 residues long. CDR1 and CDR2 from the germline V gene are SGHTA and FQGTGA. CDR3 region: CASSPGTGTTPLHF. In nucleotides, the CDR3 is TGTGCCAGCAGCCCCGGGACAGGGACTACACCCCTCCACTTT.

The J gene is TRBJ2-3, the V gene TRBV3-1 (or the pseudogene TRBV3-2); 7 nucleotides align to TRBD2. Germline CDR1 LGHDT, CDR2 YNNKEL (reference sequence). CDR3 length equals 14 residues. J was trimmed by 1 base and V by 3 bases; bases with no gene match: 1. Written as DNA, the CDR3 is TGTGCCAGCAGCCACGGACTAGGCACAGATACGCAGTATTTT. The encoded protein is CASSHGLGTDTQYF.

This clone was seen a handful of times. The chain joins TRBV5-4 to TRBJ1-6; D remains unclear. V gave up 1 base and J gave up 12 bases, with 8 bases separating them. This CDR3 is built from 12 residues. Germline V lookup: CDR1 SGHNT, CDR2 YYREEE (reference sequence). CDR3 DNA sequence: TGTGCCAGCAGCTTGCGGAGGGAACCCCTCCACTTT. This encodes CASSLRREPLHF.

The table lists this clone with a few counts. The chain is built from TRBV4-2 and TRBJ2-1; 9 bases agree with TRBD1. CDR1 and CDR2 (germline): LGHNA, YNFKEQ. V shed 2 bases, J shed 7 bases, and the junction held 12 bases outside the gene matches. The CDR3 contains 17 residues. CDR3 protein: CASSQSSSGQGQNEQFF. The CDR3, as DNA: TGTGCCAGCAGCCAATCCTCCTCGGGACAGGGTCAAAATGAGCAGTTCTTC.

The chain uses TRBV4-1 and TRBJ1-2, with a possible D match to TRBD1 (6 bases). The V and J ends lost 3 bases and 2 bases respectively, with 19 bases between them. In germline, CDR1 is MGHRA, CDR2 YSYEKL. CDR3 length equals 17 residues. In nucleotides, the CDR3 is TGCGCCAGCAGCCAGCCCCTTCTGAGGGACATGAACTATGGCTACACCTTC. Amino acids: CASSQPLLRDMNYGYTF.

The V gene is TRBV27, the J gene TRBJ2-3; tentative D call: TRBD1 (6 bases). Looked up from germline, CDR1 is MNHEY and CDR2 is SMNVEV (reference sequence). The CDR3 covers 17 residues. Trimming removed 4 bases from V and 2 bases from J, with 19 bases in between. The CDR3 sequence: CASSSPPWDKYTDTQYF. The CDR3 DNA is TGTGCCAGCAGTTCGCCCCCCTGGGACAAATACACAGATACGCAGTATTTT.

The table lists this clone with a count of one. The chain combines TRBV18 with TRBJ2-7, with TRBD1 as a possible D gene (6 bases). Trimming removed 3 bases from V and 5 bases from J, with 14 bases in between. Germline CDR1 and CDR2: KGHSH and LQKENI. This CDR3 has 14 amino acids. Written as DNA, the CDR3 is TGTGCCAGCTCACCGAGCGTGGGGGCTAACGAGCAGTACTTC. It specifies CASSPSVGANEQYF.

The V gene is TRBV19, the J gene TRBJ1-1, with D possibly being TRBD1 (6 bases). Germline V gene sequence: CDR1 LNHDA, CDR2 SQIVND (reference sequence). The CDR3 runs 16 residues. The V end lost 3 bases, the J end lost 0 bases, and 14 bases lay between the germline ends. The CDR3 protein is CASSIGQGQLNTEAFF. The CDR3 DNA is TGTGCCAGTAGTATCGGACAAGGACAGTTGAACACTGAAGCTTTCTTT.

J is TRBJ1-6 and V is TRBV9, with D possibly being TRBD1 (5 bases). The germline CDR1 and CDR2 sequences are SGDLS and YYNGEE. Trimming cost V 0 bases and J 5 bases, with 15 bases left between them. The CDR3 spans 17 residues. This CDR3 is CASSVGSGQLDNSPLHF. In DNA form, the CDR3 reads TGTGCCAGCAGCGTAGGGTCAGGGCAGCTGGATAATTCACCCCTCCACTTT.

V gene TRBV12-3 or TRBV12-4 combines with J gene TRBJ2-3; D is unresolved. The V and J ends lost 5 bases and 4 bases respectively, with 7 bases between them. The CDR3 spans 12 residues. The CDR3 sequence: CASSPLADTQYF. Written as DNA, the CDR3 is TGTGCCAGCAGTCCCCTCGCAGATACGCAGTATTTT.

This clone was counted a single time. This chain links TRBV25-1 with TRBJ1-1; 9 positions agree with TRBD1. With V trimmed by 5 bases and J by 5 bases, 12 bases remained unmatched. The CDR3 spans 16 residues. The germline V gene has CDR1 MGHDK and CDR2 SYGVNS. CDR3 loop: CASSPQGTGKRTEAFF. CDR3 in DNA: TGTGCCAGCAGTCCTCAAGGGACAGGGAAGAGGACTGAAGCTTTCTTT.

The chain recombines TRBV10-3 with TRBJ2-1, with 14 bases that match TRBD2. V shed 4 bases and J 9 bases; nucleotides not matched to a gene: 8. Germline values: CDR1 ENHRY, CDR2 SYGVKD. The CDR3 contains 16 residues. CDR3 sequence: CAISAPGLAGEGEQFF. The CDR3 DNA reads as TGTGCCATCAGTGCACCGGGACTAGCGGGAGAAGGTGAGCAGTTCTTC.

CDR3 loop: CASSASGIADEQYF. CDR3 nucleotide sequence: TGTGCCAGCAGCGCAAGCGGGATCGCGGACGAGCAGTACTTC. This chain links TRBV5-5 with TRBJ2-7, with TRBD2 matching over 7 bases. This CDR3 is built from 14 residues. The V segment lost 4 bases and the J segment 5 bases; nucleotides outside the gene matches: 9. The V gene's germline CDR1 is SGHKS and CDR2 YYEKEE (reference sequence).

The V call is TRBV6-1, the J call TRBJ1-4; D gene unclear. Germline CDR1 reads MNHNS; CDR2 reads SASEGT. Trimming removed 3 bases at V and 0 bases at J, with 5 bases between. The length of the CDR3 is 14 residues. CDR3 sequence reads: CASSETPTNEKLFF. CDR3 nucleotide sequence: TGTGCCAGCAGTGAGACACCAACTAATGAAAAACTGTTTTTT.